A selection of T cell receptor beta chains follows, all from one sample in a study of blood T cell repertoires in COVID-19. Repertoires were generated with immunoSEQ multiplex PCR, while TCRdb's copy carries only in-frame clones and drops some. The data hold around 280,000 clones, with 90% observed a single time. Sequences were obtained from PBMCs or T cells enriched from blood (not recorded which). These receptors originate from a woman aged 18 to 35 with acute COVID-19. Each CDR3 is given with its conserved first and last residue.

>TRBV28|TRBJ1-2
CASSFRTSYGYTF
>TRBV28|TRBJ1-1
CASSLFVSTGDTEAFF
>TRBV6-5|TRBJ1-4
CASRERTNEKLFF
>TRBV5-1|TRBJ1-2
CASSKRQGIDGYTF
>TRBV7-2|TRBJ2-2
CASSLEARRRRNTGELFF
>TRBV7-2|TRBJ2-7
CASSYRGQSYEQYF
>TRBV27|TRBJ2-3
CASSLRYYSGRGTDTQYF
>TRBV4-1|TRBJ2-4
CASSQESGTSGSGAKNIQYF
>TRBV4-1|TRBJ1-6
CASSQEQVYNSPLHF
>TRBV29-1|TRBJ1-2
CSAQRGPYGYTF
>TRBV28|TRBJ1-2
CASSLAPTSGYGYTF
>TRBV25-1|TRBJ2-1
CASSVLKKLAGGNEQFF
>TRBV11-2|TRBJ1-4
CASTPEGGDYPNEKLFF
>TRBV10-2|TRBJ2-1
CASAVSVREGLGYEQFF
>TRBV18|TRBJ2-3
CASSGGSTDTQYF
>TRBV7-9|TRBJ2-5
CASSPHPSEDRGQETQYF
>TRBV14|TRBJ2-7
CASSPPGLSAYEQYF
>TRBV28|TRBJ1-2
CASSLVTGPYYGYTF
>TRBV6-5|TRBJ1-2
CASSSLRGSGYTF
>TRBV18|TRBJ2-1
CASSERTSEGNEQFF
>TRBV19|TRBJ1-5
CASSAGGWGQPQHF
>TRBV20-1|TRBJ1-2
CSASTDNYGYTF
>TRBV7-2|TRBJ2-1
CASSPGLAQNNEQFF
>TRBV28|TRBJ1-5
CASSFYRDRDQPQHF
>TRBV29-1|TRBJ1-2
CSVGQQGTYGYTF
>TRBV6-6|TRBJ2-1
CASREQGSSYNEQFF
>TRBV6-2/TRBV6-3|TRBJ2-7
CASSGHIYEQYF
>TRBV29-1|TRBJ1-1
CSGTGGRLEAFF
>TRBV10-3|TRBJ2-6
CAISADRSSSGANVLTF
>TRBV19|TRBJ2-1
CASNSYGDSVQFF
>TRBV6-2/TRBV6-3|TRBJ2-7
CASSFLRYEQYF
>TRBV5-1|TRBJ2-1
CASSLPGLAAYNEQFF
>TRBV18|TRBJ2-5
CASSPSTGVQETQYF
>TRBV4-1|TRBJ2-7
CASSQERGQGSYEQYF
>TRBV5-1|TRBJ2-1
CASSSKSVTSYNEQFF
>TRBV21-1|TRBJ2-4
CASSSLNRGRDKNIQYF